The TCR beta chain described here comes from a study of CD8 T cells in Susac syndrome. A quantity of about 0.45 to 1 ug RNA underwent reverse transcription using random hexamers. TCRdb re-called the immunoSEQ multiplex PCR reads through MiXCR, storing one row per CDR3 protein. The table has approximately 80,000 distinct CDR3 sequences, around 94% seen once; the top ten hold 0.52%. Germline V gene sequence: CDR1 MNHEY, CDR2 SVGAGI. The CDR3 spans 13 residues. V was trimmed by 2 bases and J by 3 bases, leaving 8 bases between them. The receptor comes from a human donor with Susac syndrome. This chain uses TRBV6-5 with TRBJ2-7, with D maybe TRBD2 (6 bases). Sample: CD8+ T cells from PBMCs. CDR3 nucleotide sequence: TGTGCCAGCAGTTACGGAGGGAACTACGAGCAGTACTTC. The encoded protein is CASSYGGNYEQYF.